A single sample gave rise to the 15 T cell receptor beta chains below, sequenced in a study of a mutant IDH1 vaccine in newly diagnosed glioma. The sample's time point: week 5, during vaccination. All doses held 300 ug of mutant IDH1 20-mer peptide, with topical imiquimod. The method was immunoSEQ multiplex PCR; TCRdb's version includes in-frame clones alone and lacks a portion of them. In the table there are approximately 32,000 clones, roughly 54% of which are singletons. These receptors are not linked to any known antigen. Sequenced here: PBMCs, sampled from a glioma patient whose treatment included an IDH1 peptide vaccine. These receptors were collected from a young woman with glioma.

This clone was observed a few times. As DNA, the CDR3 is TGTGCCAGCAGGACGACACCTACCACTGAAGCTTTCTTT. Translated, it gives CASRTTPTTEAFF. The chain joins TRBV6-1 to TRBJ1-1; D is ambiguous. The V end lost 6 bases, the J end lost 4 bases, and 12 bases lay between the germline ends. Germline values: CDR1 MNHNS, CDR2 SASEGT. CDR3 size: 13 residues.

This clone appeared a few times. The chain employs TRBV7-6 and TRBJ2-7, with 14 bases identical to TRBD2. Germline assignment: CDR1 SGHVS and CDR2 FNYEAQ. The CDR3 is 16 amino acids. Trimming removed 5 bases from V and 4 bases from J; junction bases left unmatched: 7. CDR3 sequence (DNA): TGTGCCAGCAGCGTTGAGGGACTAGCGGGAGTTTACGAGCAGTACTTC. Amino acid sequence: CASSVEGLAGVYEQYF.

This chain joins TRBV11-3 and TRBJ2-5; weak D call: TRBD1 (5 bases). CDR1 SGHNT and CDR2 YENEEA come from the germline V gene. The CDR3 sequence is 15 residues long. Trimming shortened V by 0 bases and J by 2 bases, and 10 bases separated the two germline ends. CDR3 bases: TGTGCCAGCAGCTTAGATCAGGGCAGACAAGAGACCCAGTACTTC. Its translation is CASSLDQGRQETQYF.

This clone was recorded only once. The rearrangement uses TRBV19 and TRBJ1-3; D gene unclear. V lost 3 bases to trimming and J lost 2 bases, with 17 bases between them. CDR3 length: 17 residues. Germline V gene sequence: CDR1 LNHDA, CDR2 SQIVND (reference sequence). The CDR3 loop is CASSIFSPGTAGNTIYF. CDR3 bases: TGTGCCAGTAGTATTTTCTCTCCGGGAACCGCTGGAAACACCATATATTTT.

This clone was detected only a few times. CDR3 protein: CASRGGGELFF. CDR3 in DNA: TGTGCCAGCAGGGGCGGCGGGGAGCTGTTTTTT. The V and J genes are TRBV2 and TRBJ2-2, with no clear D. Trimming removed 6 bases at V and 7 bases at J, with 6 bases between. Germline loops: CDR1 SNHLY, CDR2 FYNNEI. The CDR3 contains 11 residues.

The chain is built from TRBV19 and TRBJ2-6; 9 bases map to TRBD1. The CDR3 contains 19 residues. Germline CDR1 is LNHDA and CDR2 is SQIVND (reference sequence). J lost 0 bases, V lost 5 bases, and 11 bases had no gene match. The CDR3 nucleotides read TGTGCCAGTAGTCCCGCCGGACAGGGGCCATTCTCTGGGGCCAACGTCCTGACTTTC. Protein sequence: CASSPAGQGPFSGANVLTF.

There are a few counts of this clone. The germline gene is not matched at one end of the junction; a read error may be the cause. V gene TRBV7-2 combines with J gene TRBJ2-3; D might be TRBD1 (6 bases). CDR1 and CDR2 from the germline V gene are SGHTA and FQGNSA. The CDR3 has 16 amino acids. CDR3 bases: TGTGCCAGCAGCTTAGTCGGCCTGGACAGCACGGATACGCAGTATTTT. Amino acids: CASSLVGLDSTDTQYF.

The rearrangement joins TRBV9 to TRBJ2-5; tentatively, D is TRBD1 or TRBD2 (5 bases each). Trimming shortened V by 4 bases and J by 0 bases, and 13 bases separated the two germline ends. The CDR3 extends over 15 amino acids. CDR1 is SGDLS and CDR2 is YYNGEE in the germline V gene. As DNA, the CDR3 is TGTGCCAGCAGCCGGGACCTCGGTGACCAAGAGACCCAGTACTTC. It encodes CASSRDLGDQETQYF.

The chain recombines TRBV28 with TRBJ1-1, with D maybe TRBD1 (5 bases). The CDR3 totals 15 residues. V was trimmed by 6 bases and J by 1 base, leaving 15 bases between them. The germline V gene encodes CDR1 MDHEN and CDR2 SYDVKM. The DNA of the CDR3 is TGTGCCAGCAGACCGGGACTGACTCCGAACACTGAAGCTTTCTTT. This codes for CASRPGLTPNTEAFF.

J is TRBJ2-1 and V is TRBV29-1, with 9 bases aligning to TRBD1. V was pared by 8 bases and J by 10 bases, with 15 bases of the junction left unmatched. Germline CDR1 SQVTM, CDR2 ANQGSEA. This CDR3 has 14 residues. The CDR3 region has the DNA TGCAGCTTGGAGAGAACAGGGGGCCTATCGGAGCAGTTCTTC. It translates to CSLERTGGLSEQFF.

The chain uses TRBV7-2 and TRBJ2-6; no clear D. The CDR3 covers 15 residues. V dropped 5 bases and J dropped 0 bases, with 8 bases sitting between them. Germline lookup yields CDR1 SGHTA and CDR2 FQGNSA. In DNA form, the CDR3 reads TGTGCCAGCAGCCCTTGGGGCTCTGGGGCCAACGTCCTGACTTTC. This codes for CASSPWGSGANVLTF.

V gene TRBV18 combines with J gene TRBJ2-5; no reliable D call. The better agreement between TRBJ2-7 and the DNA end casts doubt on the J call. Germline loops: CDR1 KGHSH, CDR2 LQKENI. The CDR3 covers 16 residues. This CDR3 is CASSQEPPGSSYEQYF. CDR3 nucleotides: TGTGCCAGCTCGCAGGAACCCCCCGGGTCCTCCTACGAGCAGTACTTC.

This clone is medium-sized in the sample. This sequence joins TRBV29-1 and TRBJ2-7, with TRBD2 matching over 9 bases. Per germline, CDR1 SQVTM and CDR2 ANQGSEA. V trimming: 7 bases; J trimming: 4 bases; junction bases outside the gene matches: 11. The CDR3 has 14 residues. CDR3 loop: CSARGLAGSYEQYF. In DNA form, the CDR3 reads TGCAGCGCCCGGGGTCTAGCGGGATCGTACGAGCAGTACTTC.

This chain links TRBV5-5 with TRBJ2-7; the D is unclear. Germline V gene data show CDR1 as SGHKS and CDR2 as YYEKEE (reference sequence). The CDR3 has 15 amino acids. Trimming removed 4 bases from V and 0 bases from J, with 14 bases in between. Here the CDR3 reads CASSPSGSASYEQYF. The CDR3, as DNA: TGTGCCAGCAGCCCCTCCGGGTCAGCCTCCTACGAGCAGTACTTC.

The sample holds a few counts of this clone. The chain uses TRBV2 and TRBJ1-2; D possibly corresponds to TRBD1 (6 bases). Per germline, CDR1 SNHLY and CDR2 FYNNEI. The CDR3 spans 13 residues. With 6 bases removed from V and 4 bases from J, the gap between germline ends came to 12 bases. CDR3 in DNA: TGTGCCAGCAGATCCGGGACAATCTATGGCTACACCTTC. This codes for CASRSGTIYGYTF.